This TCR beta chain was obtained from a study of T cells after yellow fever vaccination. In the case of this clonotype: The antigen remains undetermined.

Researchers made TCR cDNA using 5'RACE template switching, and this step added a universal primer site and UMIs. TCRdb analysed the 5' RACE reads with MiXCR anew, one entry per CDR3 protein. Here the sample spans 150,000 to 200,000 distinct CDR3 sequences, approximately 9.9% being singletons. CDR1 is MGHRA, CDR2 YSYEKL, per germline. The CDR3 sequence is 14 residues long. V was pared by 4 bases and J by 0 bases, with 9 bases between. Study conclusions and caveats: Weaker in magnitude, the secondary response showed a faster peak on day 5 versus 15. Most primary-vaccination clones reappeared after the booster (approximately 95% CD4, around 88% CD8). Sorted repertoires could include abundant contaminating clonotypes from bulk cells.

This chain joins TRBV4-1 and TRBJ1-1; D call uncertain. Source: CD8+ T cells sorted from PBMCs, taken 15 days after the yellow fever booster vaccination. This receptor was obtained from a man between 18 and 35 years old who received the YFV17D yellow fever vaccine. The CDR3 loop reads CASSRSQMNTEAFF. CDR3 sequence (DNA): TGCGCCAGCAGCCGCTCCCAAATGAACACTGAAGCTTTCTTT.